This T cell receptor beta chain comes out of a study of post-analysis software for immune sequencing data. Study summary: Disease courses included relapsing-remitting, secondary progressive and progressive-relapsing multiple sclerosis.

Study findings and constraints: A few TRBV segments occurring more often in patients than controls included TRBV5-6, TRBV5-1 and TRBV20-1.

Germline-derived CDR1 and CDR2 are SGHTA and FQGTGA. This CDR3 spans 12 amino acids. Points on this clonotype: Antigen specificity is unknown.

Incorporated into the TCR beta cDNA libraries were unique molecular identifiers, which served to reduce PCR and sequencing biases. Researchers reported 400,000 to 550,000 cDNA molecules coming from around 1 to 9.1 million T cells. TCRdb recomputed calls from the PCR reads with MiXCR, one row per CDR3 protein. This sample has 750,000 to 900,000 distinct CDR3 sequences, with more than 45% found just once. This chain connects TRBV7-3 to TRBJ2-5; TRBD1 or TRBD2 may be the D gene (5 bases each). The sequenced sample consisted of blood. The sequence was obtained from a girl between 10 and 17 years old with multiple sclerosis. This chain's CDR3 is CGGEKHQETQYF. CDR3 nucleotides: TGTGGAGGGGAAAAACATCAAGAGACCCAGTACTTC.